The rows below give T cell receptor beta chains drawn from one sample of a study of CD8 T cells in Susac syndrome. Each CDR3 protein is one row after TCRdb ran MiXCR on the immunoSEQ multiplex PCR reads. The sample comprises about 180,000 distinct CDR3 sequences, 90% to 97% of which are singletons, and about 0.093% rests with the top ten. Sequencing was performed on CD4+ T cells from PBMCs. All receptors come from a human donor with multiple sclerosis. The CDR3 runs from the conserved cysteine through the conserved F or W. For some rows the clone size is stated as once, few or many, or as a class when expanded; others skip it.

J,V,size,CDR3
TRBJ1-2,TRBV30,-,CAWSAPGEANYGYTF
TRBJ2-5,TRBV7-9,-,CASSRGGGQYF
TRBJ1-2,TRBV18,-,CASSPKGGYGYTF
TRBJ2-4,TRBV9,-,CASSVGLAENIQYF
TRBJ1-2,TRBV18,-,CASSPRVERHGYTF
TRBJ1-3,TRBV20-1,-,CSAVSSGNTIYF
TRBJ1-1,TRBV7-9,-,CASSLLQVAEAFF
TRBJ1-1,TRBV15,-,CATSRDLERPEAFF
TRBJ2-5,TRBV2,-,CASSDRTEQETQYF
TRBJ2-5,TRBV5-1,-,CASSIQAYQETQYF
TRBJ2-5,TRBV29-1,-,CSVEASGQETQYF
TRBJ1-2,TRBV15,-,CATSRDLHYGYTF
TRBJ2-1,TRBV7-8,-,CASSWDYSSYNEQFF
TRBJ2-7,TRBV11-2,-,CASSLALGIHEQYF
TRBJ2-7,TRBV30,-,CAWSGGGLLEQYF
TRBJ1-1,TRBV29-1,-,CSVEAGAGTEAFF
TRBJ2-7,TRBV5-1,-,CASSRDPSGGGHYEQYF
TRBJ2-5,TRBV20-1,-,CSARKLVAPETQYF
TRBJ2-7,TRBV9,-,CASSPGQVSSYEQYF
TRBJ2-7,TRBV6-5,-,CASSSDRGHEQYF
TRBJ2-7,TRBV9,-,CASSPGLAGVFAYEQYF
TRBJ1-1,TRBV30,-,CAWSNMMNTEAFF
TRBJ1-2,TRBV20-1,-,CSAWTRGYGYTF
TRBJ1-2,TRBV30,-,CAWSLTEGARYGYTF
TRBJ2-7,TRBV11-2,-,CASSSQGFVEYF
TRBJ2-7,TRBV2,-,CASREANYEQYF
TRBJ2-5,TRBV6-1,once,CASSEEGAGETQYF
TRBJ2-7,TRBV20-1,-,CSAGGGHGYEQYF
TRBJ2-7,TRBV20-1,once,CSAARPQTRAYEQYF
TRBJ2-7,TRBV20-1,-,CSASQGALEQYF
TRBJ2-1,TRBV7-3,once,CASSLGTSVIEQFF
TRBJ1-1,TRBV20-1,-,CSASSRLNTEAFF
TRBJ1-5,TRBV12-5,-,CASGLVRGAKSNQPQHF
TRBJ2-3,TRBV29-1,once,CSVGSASTDTQYF
TRBJ1-2,TRBV27,-,CAAGPWVGYGYTF
TRBJ1-6,TRBV12-3/TRBV12-4,-,CASSPRQDSPLHF
TRBJ2-5,TRBV2,-,CASRFQTGEPWETQYF